This passage covers 7 T cell receptor beta chains from one sample sequenced in a study of T cell responses to AZD1222 COVID-19 vaccine. The assay was immunoSEQ multiplex PCR, and TCRdb's table has in-frame clones only and misses some. The sample lists more than 130,000 clones, just over 90% seen once, with about 3% in the top ten. The sequencing used peripheral blood, collected on day 0 of AZD1222 vaccination. The receptors stem from an adult in good health.

The chain has TRBV2 and TRBJ1-5; 12 bases agree with TRBD1. The CDR3 has 17 residues. J lost 0 bases, V lost 7 bases, and 7 bases had no gene match. Germline CDR1 and CDR2: SNHLY and FYNNEI. CDR3 bases: TGTGCCAGCACCGGGACAGGGGGCTTTTATAGCAATCAGCCCCAGCATTTT. It specifies CASTGTGGFYSNQPQHF.

J is TRBJ1-1 and V is TRBV12-3 or TRBV12-4; D may be TRBD1 (6 bases). V shed 5 bases and J shed 1 base, with 8 bases lying between them. The CDR3 length is 13 residues. CDR3 sequence: CASSPRGNTEAFF. CDR3 in DNA: TGTGCCAGCAGTCCCAGGGGGAACACTGAAGCTTTCTTT.

The V call is TRBV24-1, the J call TRBJ2-3; D gene ambiguous. This CDR3 spans 12 amino acids. The V and J ends lost 3 bases and 11 bases respectively, with 11 bases between them. Germline values: CDR1 KGHDR, CDR2 SFDVKD. The CDR3 nucleotides are TGTGCCACCAGTGATGGCCCCATCAAGCAGTATTTT. It translates to CATSDGPIKQYF.

The V and J genes are TRBV2 and TRBJ1-3; D not resolved. V was cut by 3 bases and J by 3 bases, with 15 bases left in between. In germline, CDR1 is SNHLY, CDR2 FYNNEI. There are 16 residues in the CDR3. CDR3 nucleotides: TGTGCCAGCAGTGAGCGGCAGGCACCGCTTGGAAACACCATATATTTT. It yields the protein CASSERQAPLGNTIYF.

V and J are TRBV6-5 and TRBJ2-2; D might be TRBD2 (5 bases). This CDR3 contains 12 residues. Trimming pared 7 bases from V and 5 bases from J, leaving 8 bases between. From germline, CDR1 is MNHEY and CDR2 SVGAGI. CDR3 sequence (DNA): TGTGCCAGCATAAAGCGGACCGGGGAGCTGTTTTTT. It yields the protein CASIKRTGELFF.

The V gene is TRBV30, the J gene TRBJ1-5; D is unresolved. CDR3 length equals 13 residues. Germline loops: CDR1 GTSNPN, CDR2 SVGIG (reference sequence). V was pared by 0 bases and J by 6 bases, with 9 bases between. CDR3 DNA sequence: TGTGCCTGGAGTGTATCTCTAGGTCAGCCCCAGCATTTT. It yields the protein CAWSVSLGQPQHF.

The J gene is TRBJ2-2, the V gene TRBV19; the match to TRBD2 covers 7 bases. Germline V gene sequence: CDR1 LNHDA, CDR2 SQIVND (reference sequence). Germline trimming cut 3 bases from V and 4 bases from J; bases unmatched to any gene: 8. CDR3 length equals 16 residues. This chain's CDR3 is CASSMGGARGTGELFF. CDR3 bases: TGTGCCAGTAGTATGGGAGGGGCGCGAGGCACCGGGGAGCTGTTTTTT.